The 28 T cell receptor beta chains given below trace back to one sample, sequenced in a study of shared T cell receptors in the human thymus. Libraries were prepared by immunoSEQ multiplex PCR; TCRdb keeps only in-frame clonotypes and omits some of them. The sample holds 720,000 or so clones, 70% to 90% seen once. The same sample was also studied in work on human thymus T cells.

The source material was thymocytes. These receptors were collected from a girl under three years old with a congenital heart defect.

V usage is TRBV7-2 and J usage is TRBJ1-4; 9 bases are shared with TRBD1. Germline trimming cut 3 bases from V and 7 bases from J; bases unmatched to any gene: 6. This CDR3 is built from 15 residues. Germline V CDR1 and CDR2: SGHTA, FQGNSA. The CDR3 DNA reads as TGTGCCAGCAGCTTTGTGGACAGGGGAATTGAAAAACTGTTTTTT. Its translation: CASSFVDRGIEKLFF.

V is TRBV19 and J is TRBJ2-7, with TRBD1 identical over 9 bases. The CDR3 totals 14 residues. V dropped 2 bases and J dropped 9; count of bases not matched to a gene: 8. CDR1 and CDR2 (germline): LNHDA, SQIVND (reference sequence). The CDR3 here is CASSIKPTGGGQYF. CDR3 in DNA: TGTGCCAGTAGTATAAAACCCACAGGGGGCGGGCAGTACTTC.

The chain joins TRBV14 to TRBJ2-5, with a possible D match to TRBD2 (6 bases). The CDR3 has 19 residues. Trimming shortened V by 4 bases and J by 2 bases, and 26 bases separated the two germline ends. CDR1 is SGHDN and CDR2 is FVKESK in the germline V gene. CDR3 coding DNA: TGTGCCAGCAGCCGAAAGATCGGAGGAGGGGTAGGGAGGCAAGAGACCCAGTACTTC. Protein: CASSRKIGGGVGRQETQYF.

The V gene is TRBV27, the J gene TRBJ1-5, with D unclear. Germline CDR1 MNHEY, CDR2 SMNVEV (reference sequence). The CDR3 is made up of 18 amino acids. The ends were cut back, 4 bases at V and 2 bases at J, with 21 bases in the middle. CDR3 DNA: TGTGCCAGCAGTTGCCTGGGGAGCTCCTGCACGGGCAATCAGCCCCAGCATTTT. Translated: CASSCLGSSCTGNQPQHF.

The rearrangement joins TRBV4-1 to TRBJ1-1, with 9 nucleotides matching TRBD1. Germline values: CDR1 MGHRA, CDR2 YSYEKL. The CDR3 is 14 amino acids. V gave up 2 bases and J gave up 7 bases; unmatched junction bases: 5. The CDR3 sequence is CASSQPGQGFEAFF. The CDR3 nucleotides read TGCGCCAGCAGCCAACCCGGACAGGGGTTTGAAGCTTTCTTT.

The gene calls are TRBV15 and TRBJ1-1; a weak D match, TRBD1 (6 bases). Germline V gives CDR1 LNHNV, CDR2 YYDKDF (reference sequence). The CDR3 runs 15 residues. Trimming took off 0 bases at V and 0 bases at J, with 8 bases between the two ends. CDR3 amino acids: CATSRDQGLNTEAFF. The CDR3 DNA reads TGTGCCACCAGCAGAGATCAGGGGTTGAACACTGAAGCTTTCTTT.

This clone was counted only a few times. This chain uses TRBV7-8 with TRBJ2-7; D might be TRBD2 (6 bases). CDR3 length equals 14 residues. The germline V gene has CDR1 SGHVS and CDR2 FQNEAQ. Trimming shortened V by 0 bases and J by 4 bases, and 10 bases separated the two germline ends. The CDR3 reads CASSLASGLYEQYF. The DNA of the CDR3 is TGTGCCAGCAGCTTAGCTAGCGGCCTATACGAGCAGTACTTC.

The V call is TRBV15, the J call TRBJ2-7, with a tentative D call TRBD2 (6 bases). Germline V gene data show CDR1 as LNHNV and CDR2 as YYDKDF (reference sequence). This CDR3 has 18 residues. The V end was cut by 1 base, the J end by 2 bases, with 21 bases between. The CDR3 here is CATSRGSSNRDCTYEQYF. In DNA form, the CDR3 reads TGTGCCACCAGCAGAGGGTCGTCAAATCGGGACTGTACCTACGAGCAGTACTTC.

The count of this clone is one. This chain connects TRBV9 to TRBJ2-3; 8 bases agree with TRBD1. J was trimmed by 3 bases and V by 4 bases; bases with no gene match: 7. Per the germline V gene, CDR1 is SGDLS and CDR2 is YYNGEE. The CDR3 is 15 amino acids. CDR3 nucleotides: TGTGCCAGCAGCCCCCCCGGGACAGGAACAGATACGCAGTATTTT. Residues: CASSPPGTGTDTQYF.

The chain links TRBV6-5 to TRBJ2-3; 8 nucleotides line up with TRBD1. After removal of 5 bases from V and 2 bases from J, the junction contained 6 bases not matched to a gene. Germline V lookup: CDR1 MNHEY, CDR2 SVGAGI. The CDR3 is 15 amino acids. Written as DNA, the CDR3 is TGTGCCAGCAGTAAGTCCAGGGGGCCCACAGATACGCAGTATTTT. Translated: CASSKSRGPTDTQYF.

This rearrangement joins TRBV29-1 to TRBJ2-7; 12 bases line up with TRBD2. The CDR3 has 16 residues. Trimming at V came to 6 bases and at J to 5 bases, leaving 14 bases not matched to a gene. Germline values: CDR1 SQVTM, CDR2 ANQGSEA. CDR3 in DNA: TGCAGCGTCAGCTCTCAATCTAGCGGGGGGGTAGACGAGCAGTACTTC. As protein: CSVSSQSSGGVDEQYF.

This CDR3 is CSVDFRDSKTYEQYF. The DNA for the CDR3 is TGCAGCGTTGATTTCCGGGACAGCAAAACCTACGAGCAGTACTTC. The gene calls are TRBV29-1 and TRBJ2-7, with 7 nucleotides matching TRBD1. Germline CDR1 SQVTM, CDR2 ANQGSEA. After removal of 3 bases from V and 2 bases from J, the junction contained 10 bases not matched to a gene. This CDR3 is 15 amino acids long.

The V and J genes are TRBV11-2 and TRBJ1-2, with TRBD1 identical over 7 bases. CDR1 is SGHAT and CDR2 is FQNNGV in the germline V gene. J gave up 0 bases and V 5 bases, and 15 bases lay outside the gene matches. The CDR3 runs 18 residues. The CDR3 loop is CASSITLSGQRANYGYTF. For the CDR3, the DNA is TGTGCCAGCAGCATTACACTATCGGGACAGCGAGCTAACTATGGCTACACCTTC.

This sequence joins TRBV27 and TRBJ1-1, with a possible D match to TRBD1 (6 bases). CDR1 is MNHEY, CDR2 SMNVEV, per germline (reference sequence). Trimming removed 7 bases from V and 8 bases from J, with 17 bases in between. The CDR3 has 13 residues. In DNA, the CDR3 is TGTGCCAGCAAAAACAACAGGGCCCAGGAAGCTTTCTTT. It codes for CASKNNRAQEAFF.

CDR3: CASSQGKHHRGDSPLHF. CDR3 DNA: TGCGCCAGCAGCCAAGGTAAACACCACAGGGGAGATTCACCCCTCCACTTT. The chain employs TRBV4-1 and TRBJ1-6, with 7 bases aligning to TRBD1. Germline V gives CDR1 MGHRA, CDR2 YSYEKL. The ends lost 1 base at V and 8 bases at J; junction bases unmatched: 11. The CDR3 has 17 amino acids.

This chain links TRBV10-1 with TRBJ2-7, with D uncertain. The ends were cut back, 2 bases at V and 7 bases at J, with 15 bases in the middle. Germline CDR1 and CDR2: WNHNN and SYGVQD (reference sequence). The CDR3 spans 14 residues. This CDR3 is CASSEGSSSWEQYF. The CDR3 DNA reads TGCGCCAGCAGTGAGGGCAGTTCATCCTGGGAGCAGTACTTC.

The chain employs TRBV4-2 and TRBJ2-3; TRBD2 matches at 9 bases. Trimming at V came to 2 bases and at J to 1 base, leaving 7 bases not matched to a gene. The CDR3 runs 17 residues. Looked up from germline, CDR1 is LGHNA and CDR2 is YNFKEQ. In nucleotides, the CDR3 is TGTGCCAGCAGCCAACGTTTGGGGACTAGCCGCACAGATACGCAGTATTTT. It is translated as CASSQRLGTSRTDTQYF.

The CDR3 here is CASSVGVGDTQYF. Written as DNA, the CDR3 is TGTGCCAGCAGTGTGGGCGTCGGAGATACGCAGTATTTT. The V gene is TRBV2, the J gene TRBJ2-3; no reliable D call. CDR3 length: 13 amino acids. Trimming removed 4 bases from V and 5 bases from J, with 10 bases in between. Germline V lookup: CDR1 SNHLY, CDR2 FYNNEI.

A note on this clone: The same CDR3 is also encoded by other DNA sequences in this sample. The V gene is TRBV7-9, the J gene TRBJ2-2; 7 bases are a match to TRBD1. The ends lost 4 bases at V and 6 bases at J; junction bases unmatched: 2. The CDR3 consists of 13 residues. CDR1 and CDR2 (germline): SEHNR, FQNEAQ (reference sequence). The chain's CDR3 is CASSSQGPGELFF. Written as DNA, the CDR3 is TGTGCCAGCAGCTCACAGGGGCCCGGGGAGCTGTTTTTT.

This clone was counted between two and nine times. The chain is built from TRBV15 and TRBJ1-2; 8 bases line up with TRBD1. CDR1 is LNHNV and CDR2 is YYDKDF in the germline V gene (reference sequence). J gave up 6 bases and V 4 bases, and 10 bases lay outside the gene matches. The CDR3 contains 15 residues. CDR3 amino acids: CATSTGQARGDGYTF. The CDR3 DNA reads as TGTGCCACCAGCACGGGACAGGCGCGGGGAGATGGCTACACCTTC.

The chain has TRBV6-1 and TRBJ1-2; 9 bases map to TRBD1. CDR3 size: 15 residues. Germline CDR1 MNHNS, CDR2 SASEGT. J gave up 5 bases and V 4 bases, and 8 bases lay outside the gene matches. The CDR3: CASSAGQGYKYGYTF. The DNA of the CDR3 is TGTGCCAGCAGTGCGGGACAGGGCTACAAATATGGCTACACCTTC.

The chain links TRBV18 to TRBJ2-7, with TRBD1 matching over 7 bases. The CDR3 covers 16 residues. CDR1 KGHSH and CDR2 LQKENI come from the germline V gene. Trimming at V came to 2 bases and at J to 2 bases, leaving 9 bases not matched to a gene. CDR3 DNA sequence: TGTGCCAGCTCACCATCCCGGGACAGAAAAACCTACGAGCAGTACTTC. It translates to CASSPSRDRKTYEQYF.

This rearrangement joins TRBV29-1 to TRBJ1-2; D is unresolved. The CDR3 contains 12 residues. V lost 3 bases and J 5 bases, leaving 10 bases between the germline ends. The V gene's germline CDR1 is SQVTM and CDR2 ANQGSEA. The CDR3 DNA follows: TGCAGCGTTGAGAGCTCACGATATGGCTACACCTTC. This encodes CSVESSRYGYTF.

The rearrangement joins TRBV19 to TRBJ1-5, with D possibly being TRBD1 (6 bases). CDR1 is LNHDA and CDR2 is SQIVND in the germline V gene (reference sequence). V was shortened by 3 bases and J by 5 bases, with 20 bases between the two germline ends. This CDR3 has 17 residues. The CDR3 reads CASSILLGQSEYQPQHF. CDR3 bases: TGTGCCAGTAGTATTCTACTAGGACAGTCGGAATATCAGCCCCAGCATTTT. Complete variable domain (other parts from reference TRBV19 and TRBJ1-5): DGGITQSPKYLFRKEGQNVTLSCEQNLNHDAMYWYRQDPGQGLRLIYYSQIVNDFQKGDIAEGYSVSREKKESFPLTVTSAQKNPTAFYLCASSILLGQSEYQPQHFGDGTRLSIL.

The chain couples TRBV7-9 to TRBJ1-2; TRBD1 agrees at 7 bases. Germline-derived CDR1 and CDR2 are SEHNR and FQNEAQ (reference sequence). Trimming cost V 2 bases and J 6 bases; bases outside gene matches: 12. The length of the CDR3 is 16 residues. CDR3 nucleotides: TGTGCCAGCAGCTTAAAGCCTACAGGGGAAGCCCATGGCTACACCTTC. Its protein product is CASSLKPTGEAHGYTF.

V gene TRBV6-5 combines with J gene TRBJ2-7; TRBD2 aligns across 8 bases. Trimming at V came to 6 bases and at J to 4 bases, leaving 8 bases not matched to a gene. CDR1 is MNHEY and CDR2 is SVGAGI in the germline V gene. CDR3 size: 14 residues. The chain's CDR3 is CASSRNGLAYEQYF. CDR3 coding DNA: TGTGCCAGCAGCCGGAATGGACTAGCATACGAGCAGTACTTC.

The chain employs TRBV27 and TRBJ1-1, with a tentative D call TRBD1 (6 bases). There are 16 residues in the CDR3. Germline CDR1 MNHEY, CDR2 SMNVEV (reference sequence). The germline V and J ends were trimmed by 4 bases and 5 bases, with 20 bases remaining between them. The CDR3 spells CASSWSIQEGGTEAFF. In DNA, the CDR3 is TGTGCCAGCAGTTGGAGCATTCAGGAAGGGGGAACTGAAGCTTTCTTT.

This clone has only a few counts. This sequence joins TRBV27 and TRBJ1-1; maybe TRBD1 (5 bases). This CDR3 region has 14 residues. Between the trimmed V and J ends, which lost 6 bases and 4 bases, there was a span of 15 bases. Germline values: CDR1 MNHEY, CDR2 SMNVEV (reference sequence). CDR3 nucleotides: TGTGCCAGCAGCCAGAGTGGGGCAAGCACTGAAGCTTTCTTT. It specifies CASSQSGASTEAFF.